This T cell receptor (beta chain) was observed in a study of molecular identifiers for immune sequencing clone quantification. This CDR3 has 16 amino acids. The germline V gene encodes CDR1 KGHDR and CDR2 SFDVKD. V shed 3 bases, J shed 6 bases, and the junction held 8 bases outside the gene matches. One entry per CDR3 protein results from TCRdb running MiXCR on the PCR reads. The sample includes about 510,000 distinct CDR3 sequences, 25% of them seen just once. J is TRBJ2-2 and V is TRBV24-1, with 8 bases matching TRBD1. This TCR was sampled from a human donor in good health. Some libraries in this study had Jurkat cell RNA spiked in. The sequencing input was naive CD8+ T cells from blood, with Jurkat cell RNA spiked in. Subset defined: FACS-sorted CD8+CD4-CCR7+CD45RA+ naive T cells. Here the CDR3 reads CATSDLRTGMAGELFF. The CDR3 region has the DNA TGTGCCACCAGTGATCTGAGGACAGGGATGGCCGGGGAGCTGTTTTTT.